The 15 T cell receptor beta chains below come from one sample, sequenced in a study of blood T cell repertoires in COVID-19 (dated by TCRdb to about 2020). The library was prepared using the immunoSEQ multiplex PCR assay. As stored in TCRdb, this immuneACCESS dataset retains in-frame rearrangements with V and J assigned. A fraction of the clones does not appear; measured against another copy, unresolved V genes explain less than half of the discrepancy, and the remainder lacks a known reason. The sample profile shows 150,000 to 200,000 clones; 86% of them were found once. Together, the top ten hold approximately 0.75% of the sample. Sequencing was carried out using peripheral blood. The receptors originated from a woman between 70 and 85 years old with acute or convalescent COVID-19.

The genes are TRBV27 and TRBJ1-3, with a tentative D call TRBD1 (6 bases). Trimming removed 11 bases from V and 2 bases from J, with 13 bases in between. There are 13 residues in the CDR3. Germline assignment: CDR1 MNHEY and CDR2 SMNVEV (reference sequence). The CDR3 coding sequence is TGTGCCGGGCACAGGGAAACTGGAAACACCATATATTTT. It specifies CAGHRETGNTIYF.

V usage is TRBV24-1 and J usage is TRBJ2-2; no definite D call. Deletions cut 0 bases from V and 8 bases from J, with 18 bases between. The germline gives CDR1 KGHDR, CDR2 SFDVKD. CDR3 size: 17 residues. CDR3 sequence reads: CATSDLNSRIRPGELFF. The CDR3 nucleotides are TGTGCCACCAGTGATTTGAACAGTCGGATCCGTCCGGGGGAGCTGTTTTTT.

This clone occurred a few times. This chain uses TRBV7-2 with TRBJ1-3, with a weak D call TRBD1 (5 bases). The germline gives CDR1 SGHTA, CDR2 FQGNSA. V shed 5 bases and J shed 1 base, with 12 bases lying between them. The CDR3 contains 15 residues. The chain's CDR3 is CASSLHQGSGNTIYF. In DNA, the CDR3 is TGTGCCAGCAGCCTTCACCAGGGATCTGGAAACACCATATATTTT.

Only a few counts were recorded for this clone. The genes are TRBV12-5 and TRBJ1-1, with a weak D call TRBD1 (6 bases). There are 16 residues in the CDR3. Per germline, CDR1 LGHNT and CDR2 FRNRAP. V lost 3 bases and J 1 base, leaving 15 bases between the germline ends. The CDR3 sequence is CASGFPSTGWNTEAFF. The CDR3, as DNA: TGTGCTAGTGGTTTCCCCTCGACAGGATGGAACACTGAAGCTTTCTTT.

The DNA of the CDR3 is TGTGCCAGTACCTCCCCCGGGGGGAGGACTAACTATGGCTACACCTTC. Encoded protein: CASTSPGGRTNYGYTF. The chain carries TRBV19 and TRBJ1-2; perhaps TRBD1 as D (5 bases). Trimming removed 7 bases from V and 0 bases from J, with 18 bases in between. CDR3 length: 16 amino acids. Germline V CDR1 and CDR2: LNHDA, SQIVND (reference sequence).

V and J are TRBV5-1 and TRBJ2-2, with 7 positions matching TRBD2. V lost 3 bases and J lost 7; bases outside the gene matches: 9. Germline V gene data show CDR1 as SGHRS and CDR2 as YFSETQ. The CDR3 spans 15 residues. The DNA for the CDR3 is TGCGCCAGCAGCTACCTGGGAGGGGCCGGCGGGGAGCTGTTTTTT. Encoded protein: CASSYLGGAGGELFF. Variable domain in full (rest from reference TRBV5-1 and TRBJ2-2): KAGVTQTPRYLIKTRGQQVTLSCSPISGHRSVSWYQQTPGQGLQFLFEYFSETQRNKGNFPGRFSGRQFSNSRSEMNVSTLELGDSALYLCASSYLGGAGGELFFGEGSRLTVL.

The J gene is TRBJ2-1, the V gene TRBV28; 9 bases map to TRBD2. The CDR3 is 15 residues long. With V trimmed by 5 bases and J by 4 bases, 6 bases remained unmatched. From germline, CDR1 is MDHEN and CDR2 SYDVKM. Here the CDR3 reads CASSRPSGAYNEQFF. The DNA of the CDR3 is TGTGCCAGCAGTCGTCCTAGCGGGGCGTACAATGAGCAGTTCTTC. The variable domain in full, completed from reference TRBV28 and TRBJ2-1, reads DVKVTQSSRYLVKRTGEKVFLECVQDMDHENMFWYRQDPGLGLRLIYFSYDVKMKEKGDIPEGYSVSREKKERFSLILESASTNQTSMYLCASSRPSGAYNEQFFGPGTRLTVL.

The chain has TRBV7-2 and TRBJ1-2; TRBD1 aligns across 7 bases. CDR1 and CDR2 (germline): SGHTA, FQGNSA. V trimming: 3 bases; J trimming: 7 bases; junction bases outside the gene matches: 5. The length of the CDR3 is 13 residues. The CDR3 loop reads CASSLDRTGGYTF. As DNA, the CDR3 is TGTGCCAGCAGCTTGGACAGGACCGGTGGCTACACCTTC.

This chain links TRBV18 with TRBJ1-5; D possibly corresponds to TRBD1 (6 bases). CDR3 length: 16 residues. V lost 1 base, J lost 7 bases, and 17 bases lay in between. Germline V gene lookup returns CDR1 KGHSH and CDR2 LQKENI. The CDR3 protein is CASSPQRLKGGQPQHF. In DNA, the CDR3 is TGTGCCAGCTCACCACAGAGGCTGAAGGGGGGGCAGCCCCAGCATTTT.

This rearrangement joins TRBV18 to TRBJ2-5, with D possibly matching TRBD2 (5 bases). The germline gives CDR1 KGHSH, CDR2 LQKENI. The CDR3 contains 16 residues. Deletions cut 1 base from V and 2 bases from J, with 14 bases between. The CDR3 coding sequence is TGTGCCAGCTCACCACTGGCTAGCCATATACAAGAGACCCAGTACTTC. Translated: CASSPLASHIQETQYF. The full variable domain, its missing parts supplied by reference TRBV18 and TRBJ2-5, is NAGVMQNPRHLVRRRGQEARLRCSPMKGHSHVYWYRQLPEEGLKFMVYLQKENIIDESGMPKERFSAEFPKEGPSILRIQQVVRGDSAAYFCASSPLASHIQETQYFGPGTRLLVL.

This clone was observed a few times. V usage is TRBV12-5 and J usage is TRBJ2-2; TRBD1 aligns across 7 bases. CDR3 length: 14 amino acids. V shed 3 bases and J 6 bases; nucleotides not matched to a gene: 4. Germline CDR1 is LGHNT and CDR2 is FRNRAP. The CDR3 DNA is TGTGCTAGTGGTTTCCGCCAGGGGGCCGGGGAGCTGTTTTTT. Protein sequence: CASGFRQGAGELFF.

The chain couples TRBV5-1 to TRBJ2-2, with D uncertain. V was cut by 0 bases and J by 5 bases, with 11 bases left in between. The CDR3 is 15 residues long. Germline CDR1 SGHRS, CDR2 YFSETQ. The CDR3 here is CASSLGAQRTGELFF. As DNA, the CDR3 is TGCGCCAGCAGCTTGGGGGCTCAAAGAACCGGGGAGCTGTTTTTT.

The chain combines TRBV28 with TRBJ2-7; D is ambiguous. Germline V lookup: CDR1 MDHEN, CDR2 SYDVKM. The CDR3 has 14 residues. V gave up 5 bases and J gave up 7 bases, with 18 bases separating them. This CDR3 reads CASSPVGPSWEQYF. CDR3 bases: TGTGCCAGCAGTCCAGTGGGCCCATCTTGGGAGCAGTACTTC.

This chain connects TRBV7-6 to TRBJ2-1; TRBD2 is a possible D gene (6 bases). Trimming left V 6 bases short and J 7 bases short, with 22 bases between. The V gene's germline CDR1 is SGHVS and CDR2 FNYEAQ. This CDR3 comprises 16 residues. The CDR3 sequence is CASSTETGTRSNEQFF. The CDR3 DNA reads TGTGCCAGCAGTACGGAGACCGGGACTCGATCTAATGAGCAGTTCTTC. Full variable domain (outside the CDR3, taken from reference TRBV7-6 and TRBJ2-1): GAGVSQSPRYKVTKRGQDVALRCDPISGHVSLYWYRQALGQGPEFLTYFNYEAQQDKSGLPNDRFSAERPEGSISTLTIQRTEQRDSAMYRCASSTETGTRSNEQFFGPGTRLTVL.

The chain carries TRBV6-2 or TRBV6-3 and TRBJ2-5; D unclear. This CDR3 has 13 amino acids. From germline, CDR1 is MNHEY and CDR2 SVGEGT. V was pared by 5 bases and J by 4 bases, with 11 bases between. CDR3 sequence: CASSSWQSETQYF. CDR3 sequence (DNA): TGTGCCAGCAGTAGTTGGCAGTCAGAGACCCAGTACTTC.